The source of this TCR beta chain is a study of chemoradiotherapy in HPV16-positive cancers. About the research overall: Candidate HPV-specific T-cell clones and common TCR motifs came from functional assays in a couple of HPV16-positive patients.

The study's findings and limits: Candidate HPV-specific clones and E7-related TCR motifs grew in tumor during treatment. Functional assays defining HPV-specific T cells used only a couple of HPV16-positive patients.

Here immunoSEQ multiplex PCR was the method, and the copy in TCRdb shows in-frame clones only, minus some. The repertoire holds approximately 3,000 clones, with around 85% as singletons. Germline V gives CDR1 SGHTA, CDR2 FQGNSA. The CDR3 has 16 amino acids. Turning to this clone: Its target is unknown. The germline gene is not matched at one end of the junction; a read error may be the cause.

This chain uses TRBV7-2 with TRBJ2-2; D unresolved. The starting material was tumor tissue, obtained from a patient who underwent chemoradiotherapy. The clonotype originates from a human donor with HPV-associated anogenital cancer. This CDR3 is CASSLVPGPKTGELFF. CDR3 DNA sequence: TGTGCCAGCAGCTTAGTACCGGGCCCGAAAACCGGGGAGCTGTTTTTT.